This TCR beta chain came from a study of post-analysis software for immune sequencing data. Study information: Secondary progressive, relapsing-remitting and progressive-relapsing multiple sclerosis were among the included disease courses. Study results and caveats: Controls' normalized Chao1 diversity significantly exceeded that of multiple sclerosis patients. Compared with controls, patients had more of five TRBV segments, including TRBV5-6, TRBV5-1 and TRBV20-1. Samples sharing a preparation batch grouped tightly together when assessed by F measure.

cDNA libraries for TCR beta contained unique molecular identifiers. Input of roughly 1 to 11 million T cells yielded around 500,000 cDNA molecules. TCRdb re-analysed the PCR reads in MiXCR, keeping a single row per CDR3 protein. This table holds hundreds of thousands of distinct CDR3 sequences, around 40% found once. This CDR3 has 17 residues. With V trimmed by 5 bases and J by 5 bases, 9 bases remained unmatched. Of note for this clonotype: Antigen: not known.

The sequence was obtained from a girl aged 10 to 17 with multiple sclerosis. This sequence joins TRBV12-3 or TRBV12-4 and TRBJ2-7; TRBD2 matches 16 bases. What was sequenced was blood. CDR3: CASSNLGLAGGSNEQYF. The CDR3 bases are TGTGCCAGCAGTAACCTGGGACTAGCGGGAGGGAGCAACGAGCAGTACTTC.